This T cell receptor (beta chain) was documented in a study of Ad26.COV2.S vaccination and SARS-CoV-2 variants. The V segment lost 0 bases and the J segment 0 bases; nucleotides outside the gene matches: 4. The CDR3 extends over 18 amino acids. Germline-derived CDR1 and CDR2 are SGDLS and YYNGEE. Treatment indicated: some 20 received Ad26.COV2.S at low or high dose, single or two shots; 5 received placebo; per-sample allocation not given. Sample collection was performed on day 63 after the first vaccine or placebo injection. The table came from immunoSEQ multiplex PCR; TCRdb's copy has only in-frame clones and leaves some out. The data show about 390,000 clones, with about nine tenths seen just once and 3% to 4.5% held by the top ten.

The chain is built from TRBV9 and TRBJ2-2; 11 bases line up with TRBD2. This specimen was peripheral blood, taken in a trial of Ad26.COV2.S vaccine versus placebo. This receptor was taken from a person between 18 and 65 years old who received the Ad26.COV2.S COVID-19 vaccine or a placebo. CDR3 DNA: TGTGCCAGCAGCGTAGTCGCTAGCGGGGGGACGAACACCGGGGAGCTGTTTTTT. It codes for CASSVVASGGTNTGELFF.